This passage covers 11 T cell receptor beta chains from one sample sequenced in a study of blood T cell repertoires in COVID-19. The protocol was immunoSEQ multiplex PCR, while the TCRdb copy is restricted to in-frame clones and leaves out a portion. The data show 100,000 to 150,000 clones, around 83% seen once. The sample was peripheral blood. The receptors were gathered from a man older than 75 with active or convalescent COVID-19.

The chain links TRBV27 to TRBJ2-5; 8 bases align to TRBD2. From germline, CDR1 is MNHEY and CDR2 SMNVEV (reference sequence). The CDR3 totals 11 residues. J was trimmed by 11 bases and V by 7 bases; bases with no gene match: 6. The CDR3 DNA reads TGTGCCAGCACCGGGGGGGGTAGGCAGTACTTC. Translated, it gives CASTGGGRQYF.

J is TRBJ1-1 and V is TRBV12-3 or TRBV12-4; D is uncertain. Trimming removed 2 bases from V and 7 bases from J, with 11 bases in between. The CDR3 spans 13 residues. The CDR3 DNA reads TGTGCCAGCAGTTTAAATTTGGCCAATGAAGCTTTCTTT. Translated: CASSLNLANEAFF.

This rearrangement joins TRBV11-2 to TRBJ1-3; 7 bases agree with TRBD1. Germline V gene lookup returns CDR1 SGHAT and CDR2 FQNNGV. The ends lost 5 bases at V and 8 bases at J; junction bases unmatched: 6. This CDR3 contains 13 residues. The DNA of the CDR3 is TGTGCCAGCAGCCCCGACAGGGCGGACACCATATATTTT. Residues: CASSPDRADTIYF.

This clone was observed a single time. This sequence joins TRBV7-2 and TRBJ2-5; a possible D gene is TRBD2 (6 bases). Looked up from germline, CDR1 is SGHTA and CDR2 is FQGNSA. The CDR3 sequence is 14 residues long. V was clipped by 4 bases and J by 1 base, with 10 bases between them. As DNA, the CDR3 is TGTGCCAGCAGCTCCCCGGGACTCCAAGAGACCCAGTACTTC. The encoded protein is CASSSPGLQETQYF.

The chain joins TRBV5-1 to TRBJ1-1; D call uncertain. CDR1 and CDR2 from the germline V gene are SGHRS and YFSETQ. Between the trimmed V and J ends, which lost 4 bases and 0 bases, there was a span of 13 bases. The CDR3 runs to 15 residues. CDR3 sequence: CASSGPGGMNTEAFF. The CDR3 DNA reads TGCGCCAGCAGCGGACCGGGAGGGATGAACACTGAAGCTTTCTTT. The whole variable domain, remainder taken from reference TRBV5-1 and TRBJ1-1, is KAGVTQTPRYLIKTRGQQVTLSCSPISGHRSVSWYQQTPGQGLQFLFEYFSETQRNKGNFPGRFSGRQFSNSRSEMNVSTLELGDSALYLCASSGPGGMNTEAFFGQGTRLTVV.

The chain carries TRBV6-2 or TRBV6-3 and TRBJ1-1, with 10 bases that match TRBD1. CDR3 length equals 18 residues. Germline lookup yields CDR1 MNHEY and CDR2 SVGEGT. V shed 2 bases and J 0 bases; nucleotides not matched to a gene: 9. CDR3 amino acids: CASSYDPGTGVLNTEAFF. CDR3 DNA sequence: TGTGCCAGCAGTTACGACCCGGGGACAGGGGTTTTGAACACTGAAGCTTTCTTT.

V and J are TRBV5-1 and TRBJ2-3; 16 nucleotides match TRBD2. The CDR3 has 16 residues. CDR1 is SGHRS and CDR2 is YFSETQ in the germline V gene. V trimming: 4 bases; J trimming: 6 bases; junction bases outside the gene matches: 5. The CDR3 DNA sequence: TGCGCCAGCAGCGCCGGGACTAGCGGGGGGGCGGATACGCAGTATTTT. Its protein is CASSAGTSGGADTQYF.

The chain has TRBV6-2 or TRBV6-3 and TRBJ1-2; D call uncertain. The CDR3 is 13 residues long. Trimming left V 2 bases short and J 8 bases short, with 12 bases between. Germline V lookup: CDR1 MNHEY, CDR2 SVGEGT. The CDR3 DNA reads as TGTGCCAGCAGTTACGGCGCCCGAGGCGGCTACACCTTC. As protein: CASSYGARGGYTF.

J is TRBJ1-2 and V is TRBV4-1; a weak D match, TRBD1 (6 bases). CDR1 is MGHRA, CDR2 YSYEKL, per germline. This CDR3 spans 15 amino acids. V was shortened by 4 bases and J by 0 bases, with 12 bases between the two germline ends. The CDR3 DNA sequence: TGCGCCAGCAGCCCCATAGGGACAACTAACTATGGCTACACCTTC. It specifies CASSPIGTTNYGYTF.

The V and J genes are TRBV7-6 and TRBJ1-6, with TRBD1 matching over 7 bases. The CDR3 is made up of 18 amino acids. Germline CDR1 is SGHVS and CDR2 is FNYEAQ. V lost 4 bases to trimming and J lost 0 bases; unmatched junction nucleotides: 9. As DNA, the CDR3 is TGTGCCAGCAGCTCCCGGACAGGAGGGAGCTCCTATAATTCACCCCTCCACTTT. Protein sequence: CASSSRTGGSSYNSPLHF.

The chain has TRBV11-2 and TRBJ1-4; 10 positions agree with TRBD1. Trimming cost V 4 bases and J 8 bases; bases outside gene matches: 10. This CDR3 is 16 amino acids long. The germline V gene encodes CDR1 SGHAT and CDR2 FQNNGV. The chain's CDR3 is CASSSPGTGVGEKLFF. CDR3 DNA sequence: TGTGCCAGCAGCTCGCCAGGGACAGGGGTAGGGGAAAAACTGTTTTTT.